Listed below are T cell receptor beta chains from one sample, sequenced in a study of blood T cell repertoires in COVID-19. TCRdb keeps only in-frame clones here, not all; method: immunoSEQ multiplex PCR. The sample contains under 200,000 clones, roughly 89% of which appear only once. Sequencing used peripheral blood. All receptors come from a man between 18 and 29 years old with active or convalescent COVID-19. Both conserved end residues are part of each CDR3. The D gene is left open where the match is weak. Size values are once, few and many counts, or a class for expanded clones, and some rows have none.

>NA|TRBV7-2|TRBJ2-7|NA
TGTGCCAGCAGCTTAGAACTAGGGACCTACGAGCAGTACTTC
CASSLELGTYEQYF
>NA|TRBV12-5|TRBJ1-1|NA
TGTGCTAGTGGCCCATCACGGGGTGAAGCTTTCTTT
CASGPSRGEAFF
>NA|TRBV11-2|TRBJ2-1|once
TGTGCCAGCAGCTTAAGGGGAGGCTACAATGAGCAGTTCTTC
CASSLRGGYNEQFF
>NA|TRBV28|TRBJ1-5|NA
TGTGCCAGCAGTTTATTTAGGGGAAATCAGCCCCAGCATTTT
CASSLFRGNQPQHF
>NA|TRBV30|TRBJ2-3|NA
TGTGCCTGGAGTGTACGGGGTGCTAGGCAGTATTTT
CAWSVRGARQYF
>NA|TRBV2|TRBJ1-1|NA
TGTGCCAGCAGTAGCGAGTCGAACACTGAAGCTTTCTTT
CASSSESNTEAFF
>TRBD1|TRBV5-1|TRBJ2-7|once
TGCGCCAGCAGCCTCCGACAGGGGGCTACCTACGAGCAGTACTTC
CASSLRQGATYEQYF
>NA|TRBV28|TRBJ1-5|NA
TGTGCCAGCAGCTTACCAGCTGACAGCCCCTTGAATTTT
CASSLPADSPLNF
>NA|TRBV29-1|TRBJ1-5|NA
TGCAGCGTTGTGACAGGTAATAGCAATCAGCCCCAGCATTTT
CSVVTGNSNQPQHF
>NA|TRBV3-1/TRBV3-2|TRBJ2-5|NA
TGTGCCAGCAGCCCACCACTGTTGGACCAAGAGACCCAGTACTTC
CASSPPLLDQETQYF